A selection of T cell receptor beta chains follows, all from one sample in a study of cytomegalovirus exposure and HLA in healthy donors. Generated by immunoSEQ multiplex PCR, the TCRdb table keeps only in-frame clones and is missing some. The data contain about 120,000 clones, roughly four fifths of them singletons. Sequenced material: PBMCs. The receptors were sampled from a woman aged 25 to 39 in good health and CMV-seropositive. Both conserved end residues are part of each CDR3. A D gene is named only where the DNA matches it firmly. Clone size is stated in some rows and not others, as once, few, many or a class when expanded.

v_gene: TRBV5-1; len: 17; d_gene: TRBD1; j_gene: TRBJ1-2; abundance: NA; CDR3nt: TGCGCCAGCAGCTTGGGGGACAGGGGGCGCATAATCTATGGCTACACCTTC; CDR3aa: CASSLGDRGRIIYGYTF
v_gene: TRBV7-6; len: 13; d_gene: NA; j_gene: TRBJ2-7; abundance: NA; CDR3nt: TGTGCCAGCAGCCATTCTCCCGGGTACGAGCAGTACTTC; CDR3aa: CASSHSPGYEQYF
v_gene: TRBV15; len: 13; d_gene: TRBD1; j_gene: TRBJ1-5; abundance: NA; CDR3nt: TGTGCCACCAGCAAGACAGGGAATCAGCCCCAGCATTTT; CDR3aa: CATSKTGNQPQHF
v_gene: TRBV7-2; len: 15; d_gene: NA; j_gene: TRBJ2-7; abundance: NA; CDR3nt: TGTGCCAGCAGCCGCCTAGCGACAGGGCCCTACGAGCAGTACTTC; CDR3aa: CASSRLATGPYEQYF
v_gene: TRBV12-5; len: 13; d_gene: TRBD1; j_gene: TRBJ2-3; abundance: NA; CDR3nt: TGTGCTAGTGGTTATCAGGGGGCAGATACGCAGTATTTT; CDR3aa: CASGYQGADTQYF
v_gene: TRBV30; len: 12; d_gene: NA; j_gene: TRBJ2-2; abundance: few; CDR3nt: TGTGCCTGGAAAGAAGAGCTCGGGGAGCTGTTTTTT; CDR3aa: CAWKEELGELFF
v_gene: TRBV5-4; len: 15; d_gene: TRBD1; j_gene: TRBJ2-5; abundance: NA; CDR3nt: TGTGCCAGCAGCTCCGCACAGGGGGCACAAGAGACCCAGTACTTC; CDR3aa: CASSSAQGAQETQYF
v_gene: TRBV28; len: 15; d_gene: TRBD1; j_gene: TRBJ1-2; abundance: few; CDR3nt: TGTGCCAGCAGTTTAAAGCGACAGGGGTCCTATGGCTACACCTTC; CDR3aa: CASSLKRQGSYGYTF
v_gene: TRBV7-2; len: 15; d_gene: NA; j_gene: TRBJ1-3; abundance: NA; CDR3nt: TGTGCCAGCAGCTTGGGCCAGGGCTCTGGAAACACCATATATTTT; CDR3aa: CASSLGQGSGNTIYF
v_gene: TRBV7-9; len: 13; d_gene: TRBD1; j_gene: TRBJ2-7; abundance: NA; CDR3nt: TGTGCCGCCGGCAAGACAGGGGGCGACGAGCAGTACTTC; CDR3aa: CAAGKTGGDEQYF
v_gene: TRBV29-1; len: 12; d_gene: NA; j_gene: TRBJ2-3; abundance: NA; CDR3nt: TGCAGCGCCGGAGGTGGGGCAGATACGCAGTATTTT; CDR3aa: CSAGGGADTQYF
v_gene: TRBV25-1; len: 12; d_gene: NA; j_gene: TRBJ2-1; abundance: NA; CDR3nt: TGTGCCAGCACTCAGACCGGGAATGAGCAGTTCTTC; CDR3aa: CASTQTGNEQFF
v_gene: TRBV9; len: 14; d_gene: TRBD2; j_gene: TRBJ2-3; abundance: few; CDR3nt: TGTGCCAGCAGCGTAGGCGGGGGGGGCGATACGCAGTATTTT; CDR3aa: CASSVGGGGDTQYF
v_gene: TRBV29-1; len: 13; d_gene: TRBD1; j_gene: TRBJ1-2; abundance: NA; CDR3nt: TGCAGCGTAAAACAGGGGAGTGAGGATGGCTACACCTTC; CDR3aa: CSVKQGSEDGYTF
v_gene: TRBV29-1; len: 14; d_gene: TRBD1; j_gene: TRBJ1-1; abundance: NA; CDR3nt: TGCAGCGTTGCCAAGGACAGGGGGTCCACTGAAGCTTTCTTT; CDR3aa: CSVAKDRGSTEAFF